A single sample gave rise to the 11 T cell receptor beta chains below, sequenced in a study of blood T cell repertoires in COVID-19. The method was immunoSEQ multiplex PCR; TCRdb's version includes in-frame clones alone and lacks a portion of them. The sample lists about 120,000 clones, 60% to 85% occurring once. The specimen sequenced was peripheral blood. The receptors here all came from a man in his 70s with acute or convalescent COVID-19.

The CDR3 loop reads CASSALGGDTNEKLFF. DNA for the CDR3: TGCGCCAGCAGCGCGCTCGGAGGGGACACTAATGAAAAACTGTTTTTT. This rearrangement joins TRBV5-1 to TRBJ1-4; maybe TRBD1 (5 bases). The CDR3 is 16 amino acids. Per germline, CDR1 SGHRS and CDR2 YFSETQ. Trimming removed 4 bases from V and 2 bases from J, with 15 bases in between.

In its sample, this clone was seen a few times. The chain employs TRBV5-1 and TRBJ1-1, with D hard to call. CDR1 is SGHRS and CDR2 is YFSETQ in the germline V gene. The CDR3 length is 15 residues. V was cut by 2 bases and J by 1 base, with 12 bases left in between. The CDR3 is CASSFPGTANTEAFF. In DNA form, the CDR3 reads TGCGCCAGCAGCTTCCCGGGAACGGCGAACACTGAAGCTTTCTTT. The full variable domain, with the rest looked up from reference TRBV5-1 and TRBJ1-1, is KAGVTQTPRYLIKTRGQQVTLSCSPISGHRSVSWYQQTPGQGLQFLFEYFSETQRNKGNFPGRFSGRQFSNSRSEMNVSTLELGDSALYLCASSFPGTANTEAFFGQGTRLTVV.

The chain couples TRBV7-2 to TRBJ2-7; possibly TRBD2 for D (5 bases). Trimming stripped 1 base from V and 6 bases from J, with 13 bases between. The CDR3 is made up of 14 amino acids. Germline V gives CDR1 SGHTA, CDR2 FQGNSA. CDR3 sequence: CASSLVGSRGEQYF. The DNA for the CDR3 is TGTGCCAGCAGCTTAGTAGGGAGTCGGGGCGAGCAGTACTTC.

This rearrangement joins TRBV29-1 to TRBJ2-5, with D hard to call. V was trimmed by 4 bases and J by 4 bases, leaving 13 bases between them. The germline V gene encodes CDR1 SQVTM and CDR2 ANQGSEA. This CDR3 is 13 amino acids long. CDR3 sequence reads: CSVGPRRSETQYF. CDR3 coding DNA: TGCAGCGTTGGCCCCCGGAGATCAGAGACCCAGTACTTC.

The chain couples TRBV9 to TRBJ2-5; unclear D gene. Germline V lookup: CDR1 SGDLS, CDR2 YYNGEE. This CDR3 spans 15 amino acids. Trimming shortened V by 4 bases and J by 2 bases, and 15 bases separated the two germline ends. The CDR3, as DNA: TGTGCCAGCAGCCTGAGTGGCGTAGCTCAAGAGACCCAGTACTTC. This codes for CASSLSGVAQETQYF.

The chain links TRBV19 to TRBJ2-1; the match to TRBD2 covers 15 bases. Looked up from germline, CDR1 is LNHDA and CDR2 is SQIVND (reference sequence). The J segment lost 2 bases and the V segment lost 3 bases, leaving 2 bases of the junction unmatched. This CDR3 region has 17 residues. In DNA form, the CDR3 reads TGTGCCAGTAGTATCCGGACTAGCGGGGGGGCCTACAATGAGCAGTTCTTC. It codes for CASSIRTSGGAYNEQFF.

This clone is a singleton in its sample. The CDR3, as DNA: TGTGCCAGCAGCAAATATGCAGGGAGGTCCTACGAGCAGTACTTC. Translation gives CASSKYAGRSYEQYF. The V call is TRBV21-1, the J call TRBJ2-7; the listed D gene, TRBD2, was not tested against the DNA. TRBV21-1 is a documented pseudogene. This CDR3 has 15 residues.

The V gene is TRBV29-1, the J gene TRBJ1-4, with D hard to call. The germline V gene encodes CDR1 SQVTM and CDR2 ANQGSEA. This CDR3 is built from 13 residues. V dropped 4 bases and J dropped 6 bases, with 12 bases sitting between them. CDR3 loop: CSVAGGPHEKLFF. The CDR3 DNA follows: TGCAGCGTTGCGGGAGGACCGCATGAAAAACTGTTTTTT.

CDR3 DNA: TGTGCCAGCAGCCGCGTCACAGGGGGCTTTGGAAACACCATATATTTT. The encoded protein is CASSRVTGGFGNTIYF. This rearrangement joins TRBV6-2 or TRBV6-3 to TRBJ1-3, with TRBD1 matching over 9 bases. With 6 bases clipped from V and 3 bases from J, the junction kept 9 bases outside the gene matches. CDR3 length: 16 amino acids. Looked up from germline, CDR1 is MNHEY and CDR2 is SVGEGT.

The rearrangement uses TRBV5-1 and TRBJ2-3; 11 bases are shared with TRBD2. The J segment lost 3 bases and the V segment lost 4 bases, leaving 7 bases of the junction unmatched. The CDR3 is made up of 16 amino acids. CDR1 and CDR2 (germline): SGHRS, YFSETQ. The CDR3 loop is CASSVPIAGGTDTQYF. For the CDR3, the DNA is TGCGCCAGCAGCGTCCCAATAGCGGGGGGGACAGATACGCAGTATTTT.

The CDR3 sequence is CATQNMNTEAFF. CDR3 DNA sequence: TGTGCCACCCAAAACATGAACACTGAAGCTTTCTTT. The chain recombines TRBV19 with TRBJ1-1; D gene ambiguous. V was pared by 10 bases and J by 0 bases, with 9 bases between. This CDR3 is 12 amino acids long. Germline V gives CDR1 LNHDA, CDR2 SQIVND (reference sequence).